This TCR beta chain was documented in a study of circulating tumor DNA in untreated peripheral T-cell lymphoma. This CDR3 contains 13 residues. Between the trimmed V and J ends, which lost 5 bases and 7 bases, there was a span of 14 bases. CDR1 is GTSNPN, CDR2 SVGIG, per germline (reference sequence). Before treatment, baseline tumor tissue was collected for sequencing. The data were produced by immunoSEQ multiplex PCR, yet TCRdb's version contains in-frame clones alone and is incomplete. This sample carries thousands of clones, about three quarters of them seen once, and the ten largest clones take 15% to 20%. In regard to this clone: As yet, its antigen is unknown.

Study observations and caveats: Tumor-specific clonotypes: identified in about four fifths of patients, approximately 85% of baseline tissues.

The V and J genes are TRBV30 and TRBJ1-4; weak D call: TRBD1 (6 bases). This receptor was obtained from a human donor with peripheral T-cell lymphoma. Sequenced: tumor tissue. CDR3 nucleotide sequence: TGTGCCTGGGCCAGGGGCGGCGGTGAAAAACTGTTTTTT. Encoded protein: CAWARGGGEKLFF.